Below are 24 T cell receptor beta chains sequenced from a single sample in a study of blood T cell repertoires in COVID-19 (dated by TCRdb to 2018 to 2021). Library preparation was by the immunoSEQ multiplex PCR assay. TCRdb stores this immuneACCESS table with in-frame sequences only. Part of the clones is absent; in the studies checked, under half of the shortfall reflects unresolved V genes, and no reason is known for the rest. This sample gives just over 300,000 clones in total; 86% of them show up just once. The ten largest clones add up to 4% to 5% of the sample. The sequenced material came from PBMCs or T cells enriched from blood (not recorded which). The receptors shown here come from a man in his thirties or forties who had recovered from COVID-19.

This clone was observed a single time. V is TRBV10-1 and J is TRBJ2-3; 10 nucleotides line up with TRBD1. Looked up from germline, CDR1 is WNHNN and CDR2 is SYGVQD (reference sequence). The ends lost 4 bases at V and 1 base at J; junction bases unmatched: 5. The CDR3 runs 16 residues. CDR3 loop: CASSGQGAWGTDTQYF. In DNA, the CDR3 is TGCGCCAGCAGTGGACAGGGGGCTTGGGGCACAGATACGCAGTATTTT.

The chain recombines TRBV21-1 with TRBJ2-7; the D segment call TRBD1 is taken from the table without a DNA check. TRBV21-1 is described as a pseudogene. The CDR3 length is 17 residues. This CDR3 is CASSPGQGGLSGNEQYF. CDR3 nucleotides: TGTGCCAGCAGCCCCGGACAGGGAGGCCTAAGCGGGAACGAGCAGTACTTC.

This chain uses TRBV10-3 with TRBJ2-1; a weak D match, TRBD1 (7 bases). Germline V gene data show CDR1 as ENHRY and CDR2 as SYGVKD. The CDR3 extends over 14 amino acids. Deletions cut 4 bases from V and 3 bases from J, with 10 bases between. The CDR3 sequence is CAISGGDSYNEQFF. The CDR3, as DNA: TGTGCCATCAGTGGCGGGGACAGCTACAATGAGCAGTTCTTC.

The V and J genes are TRBV19 and TRBJ2-7, with 14 bases lining up with TRBD2. The CDR3 contains 16 residues. Germline assignment: CDR1 LNHDA and CDR2 SQIVND (reference sequence). The ends lost 5 bases at V and 3 bases at J; junction bases unmatched: 6. CDR3 sequence (DNA): TGTGCCAGTAGTGCAGGGACTAGCGGGAGACTCTACGAGCAGTACTTC. It specifies CASSAGTSGRLYEQYF.

The rearrangement joins TRBV19 to TRBJ2-5, with D maybe TRBD1 (6 bases). This CDR3 region has 13 residues. Trimming shortened V by 6 bases and J by 1 base, and 9 bases separated the two germline ends. Germline CDR1 LNHDA, CDR2 SQIVND (reference sequence). The CDR3 coding sequence is TGTGCCAGTAGGCAGGGGTTCCAAGAGACCCAGTACTTC. Its protein is CASRQGFQETQYF.

The chain combines TRBV4-1 with TRBJ2-3; D ambiguous. The CDR3 loop spans 12 amino acids. V lost 4 bases, J lost 4 bases, and 6 bases lay in between. CDR1 is MGHRA and CDR2 is YSYEKL in the germline V gene. The DNA for the CDR3 is TGCGCCAGCAGCCCCCCTTCAGATACGCAGTATTTT. It yields the protein CASSPPSDTQYF.

CDR3 in amino acids: CASSLASESYNEQFF. CDR3 DNA: TGTGCCAGCAGCTTGGCTAGCGAGTCCTACAATGAGCAGTTCTTC. V gene TRBV5-4 combines with J gene TRBJ2-1, with a weak D call TRBD2 (6 bases). CDR3 length equals 15 residues. V lost 0 bases, J lost 1 base, and 8 bases lay in between. CDR1 is SGHNT and CDR2 is YYREEE in the germline V gene (reference sequence).

The chain carries TRBV5-4 and TRBJ1-3; TRBD1 matches 11 bases. The germline V gene encodes CDR1 SGHNT and CDR2 YYREEE (reference sequence). Trimming cost V 3 bases and J 6 bases; bases outside gene matches: 11. The CDR3 sequence is 17 residues long. CDR3 residues: CASSSGGQGALKNTIYF. CDR3 sequence (DNA): TGTGCCAGCAGCTCCGGCGGACAGGGGGCGCTTAAAAACACCATATATTTT. Complete variable domain (other parts from reference TRBV5-4 and TRBJ1-3): ETGVTQSPTHLIKTRGQQVTLRCSSQSGHNTVSWYQQALGQGPQFIFQYYREEENGRGNFPPRFSGLQFPNYSSELNVNALELDDSALYLCASSSGGQGALKNTIYFGEGSWLTVV.

V usage is TRBV19 and J usage is TRBJ2-1; possibly TRBD1 for D (5 bases). Germline V CDR1 and CDR2: LNHDA, SQIVND (reference sequence). This CDR3 is 11 amino acids long. V was clipped by 3 bases and J by 14 bases, with 11 bases between them. Written as DNA, the CDR3 is TGTGCCAGTAGTATCCAACAGGCCAAGTTCTTC. Residues: CASSIQQAKFF.

The J gene is TRBJ2-1, the V gene TRBV29-1; TRBD1 is a possible D gene (6 bases). This CDR3 has 14 residues. CDR1 is SQVTM and CDR2 is ANQGSEA in the germline V gene. Trimming cost V 6 bases and J 2 bases, with 14 bases left between them. CDR3 protein: CSVSGQGTYNEQFF. CDR3 sequence (DNA): TGCAGCGTCTCTGGGCAGGGGACCTACAATGAGCAGTTCTTC.

The chain recombines TRBV5-1 with TRBJ1-1; 7 positions match TRBD1. Germline V gene sequence: CDR1 SGHRS, CDR2 YFSETQ. The CDR3 extends over 15 amino acids. Trimming removed 6 bases from V and 4 bases from J; junction bases left unmatched: 12. CDR3 amino acids: CASKRLTGDITEAFF. For the CDR3, the DNA is TGCGCCAGCAAACGGCTAACAGGGGATATCACTGAAGCTTTCTTT.

This clone was picked up one time. This rearrangement joins TRBV27 to TRBJ2-7; 8 bases align to TRBD1. Losses at the gene ends were 3 bases for V and 6 bases for J; bases not matched to a gene: 4. Germline V lookup: CDR1 MNHEY, CDR2 SMNVEV (reference sequence). The CDR3 spans 13 residues. The CDR3 nucleotides read TGTGCCAGCAGTTTCCCAGGGGGCGGCGAGCAGTACTTC. This codes for CASSFPGGGEQYF.

CDR3 loop: CAWSAGSNMNTEAFF. CDR3 coding DNA: TGTGCCTGGAGTGCCGGGAGCAACATGAACACTGAAGCTTTCTTT. This chain links TRBV30 with TRBJ1-1; D unclear. The length of the CDR3 is 15 residues. Trimming took 1 base from V and 0 from J, leaving 12 bases between them. CDR1 is GTSNPN, CDR2 SVGIG, per germline (reference sequence).

The chain joins TRBV28 to TRBJ2-1; 10 bases fit TRBD2. Germline-derived CDR1 and CDR2 are MDHEN and SYDVKM. With V trimmed by 6 bases and J by 5 bases, 4 bases remained unmatched. This CDR3 has 14 residues. CDR3 coding DNA: TGTGCCAGCAGGCTAGCGGGGGCCAACAATGAGCAGTTCTTC. This encodes CASRLAGANNEQFF.

V is TRBV12-5 and J is TRBJ2-5; D gene unclear. From germline, CDR1 is LGHNT and CDR2 FRNRAP. Trimming removed 0 bases from V and 3 bases from J, with 5 bases in between. This CDR3 is 13 amino acids long. The DNA of the CDR3 is TGTGCTAGTGGTTTGGTACATGAAGAGACCCAGTACTTC. Translation: CASGLVHEETQYF.

The gene calls are TRBV15 and TRBJ1-6; D is undetermined. The CDR3 has 14 amino acids. The germline CDR1 and CDR2 sequences are LNHNV and YYDKDF (reference sequence). The germline V and J ends were trimmed by 2 bases and 3 bases, with 5 bases remaining between them. The CDR3 DNA follows: TGTGCCACCAGCAGAAACAGCTATAATTCACCCCTCCACTTT. This translates into CATSRNSYNSPLHF. Based on the CDR3 plus reference TRBV15 and TRBJ1-6, the full variable domain is DAMVIQNPRYQVTQFGKPVTLSCSQTLNHNVMYWYQQKSSQAPKLLFHYYDKDFNNEADTPDNFQSRRPNTSFCFLDIRSPGLGDTAMYLCATSRNSYNSPLHFGNGTRLTVT.

This rearrangement joins TRBV18 to TRBJ1-6; D not resolved. V was trimmed by 6 bases and J by 10 bases, leaving 16 bases between them. The CDR3 runs to 14 residues. CDR1 KGHSH and CDR2 LQKENI come from the germline V gene. DNA for the CDR3: TGTGCCAGCTCCCCGGAGGAGGGATCATCACCCCTCCACTTT. It codes for CASSPEEGSSPLHF.

CDR3 sequence: CASSPPLTGNSYNSPLHF. The CDR3 DNA sequence: TGTGCCAGCAGCCCTCCGTTGACAGGGAACTCCTATAATTCACCCCTCCACTTT. The chain combines TRBV28 with TRBJ1-6; TRBD1 aligns across 7 bases. V gave up 6 bases and J gave up 0 bases; unmatched junction bases: 11. The CDR3 totals 18 residues. CDR1 MDHEN and CDR2 SYDVKM come from the germline V gene. Full variable domain (remainder filled in from reference TRBV28 and TRBJ1-6): DVKVTQSSRYLVKRTGEKVFLECVQDMDHENMFWYRQDPGLGLRLIYFSYDVKMKEKGDIPEGYSVSREKKERFSLILESASTNQTSMYLCASSPPLTGNSYNSPLHFGNGTRLTVT.

This chain joins TRBV6-6 and TRBJ1-2, with a tentative D call TRBD1 (5 bases). V lost 0 bases, J lost 5 bases, and 13 bases lay in between. From germline, CDR1 is MNHNY and CDR2 SVGAGI (reference sequence). The CDR3 loop spans 15 amino acids. The CDR3 loop is CASSYSTRGGYGYTF. CDR3 in DNA: TGTGCCAGCAGTTACTCTACTCGCGGGGGGTATGGCTACACCTTC.

V and J are TRBV15 and TRBJ1-5; D remains ambiguous. CDR1 is LNHNV, CDR2 YYDKDF, per germline (reference sequence). Trimming shortened V by 0 bases and J by 0 bases, and 12 bases separated the two germline ends. This CDR3 is 17 amino acids long. CDR3 nucleotides: TGTGCCACCAGCAGAGAGAGAGCCGGGAATAGCAATCAGCCCCAGCATTTT. Translated: CATSRERAGNSNQPQHF.

V is TRBV5-1 and J is TRBJ1-4; D is possibly TRBD1 (5 bases). V shed 6 bases and J shed 0 bases, with 12 bases lying between them. The CDR3 extends over 15 amino acids. CDR1 is SGHRS, CDR2 YFSETQ, per germline. CDR3 amino acids: CASKGLTATNEKLFF. As DNA, the CDR3 is TGCGCCAGCAAGGGGCTTACGGCAACTAATGAAAAACTGTTTTTT.

The chain is built from TRBV11-2 and TRBJ1-1, with 8 bases lining up with TRBD1. CDR1 and CDR2 from the germline V gene are SGHAT and FQNNGV. The V segment lost 2 bases and the J segment 4 bases; nucleotides outside the gene matches: 9. The CDR3 is 16 amino acids. This CDR3 is CASSLNGQGAVTEAFF. The CDR3 DNA reads TGTGCCAGCAGCTTAAATGGGCAGGGGGCTGTCACTGAAGCTTTCTTT.

The chain employs TRBV27 and TRBJ2-7, with 9 bases fitting TRBD2. The CDR3 contains 15 residues. V shed 6 bases and J 2 bases; nucleotides not matched to a gene: 8. Germline CDR1 is MNHEY and CDR2 is SMNVEV (reference sequence). CDR3: CASRRSGSTTYEQYF. CDR3 nucleotide sequence: TGTGCCAGCAGACGTAGCGGGAGCACCACCTACGAGCAGTACTTC.

V gene TRBV6-4 combines with J gene TRBJ2-2, with 7 bases matching TRBD2. This CDR3 spans 13 amino acids. Germline V gene data show CDR1 as MRHNA and CDR2 as SNTAGT. V dropped 2 bases and J dropped 6; count of bases not matched to a gene: 0. The CDR3 bases are TGTGCCAGCAGTGACGGGGGGGCCGGGGAGCTGTTTTTT. Translation: CASSDGGAGELFF.